These T cell receptor beta chains were read from a single sample in a study of radiation and T cells in renal cell carcinoma. TCRdb's copy holds only in-frame clones and misses some; the assay was immunoSEQ multiplex PCR. Of roughly 120,000 clones in the sample, around four fifths were seen once. The sequencing used blood, collected from a patient whose treatment included radiotherapy and nephrectomy. The receptors come from a woman in her sixties with renal cell carcinoma. CDR3s include the opening cysteine and the closing phenylalanine or tryptophan. D genes are given only for firm matches. Not all rows give a size; the values are once, few, many and, for expanded clones, a class.

TGCGCCAGCAGCACGACAGGGGGCGACGAGCAGTACTTC	CASSTTGGDEQYF	TRBJ2-7	TRBV5-1	-	TRBD1
TGTGCCAGCAGCTTACCTCCGAGCGAGCAGTACTTC	CASSLPPSEQYF	TRBJ2-7	TRBV7-2	-	-
TGTGCCAGCAGCTTTCTCGACAGACGCTATGGCTACACCTTC	CASSFLDRRYGYTF	TRBJ1-2	TRBV7-2	few	-
TGTGCCAGCAGCGTAGGCGGGAGTTCCTCCTACGAGCAGTACTTC	CASSVGGSSSYEQYF	TRBJ2-7	TRBV9	-	TRBD2
TGTGCCAGCAGCTTTAACCCAGGACAGGGGGTGTTTCGGAACACTGAAGCTTTCTTT	CASSFNPGQGVFRNTEAFF	TRBJ1-1	TRBV7-9	few	TRBD1
TGCGCCAGCAACCAACTCCTGGGGGGGCCTAGCAATGAGCAGTTCTTC	CASNQLLGGPSNEQFF	TRBJ2-1	TRBV5-1	-	-
TGTGCCAGCAGTCCCTGGGACAGGGGGCTTCGGTCGGCTGGCCTCGGTCGCAATCAGCCCCAGCATTTT	CASSPWDRGLRSAGLGRNQPQHF	TRBJ1-5	TRBV28	-	TRBD1
TGCAGCGCTGGGCGGAGACAGGGAAACACTGAAGCTTTCTTT	CSAGRRQGNTEAFF	TRBJ1-1	TRBV29-1	-	TRBD1
TGTGCCAGCAGTTCGATATTGAACACTGAAGCTTTCTTT	CASSSILNTEAFF	TRBJ1-1	TRBV28	-	-
TGCAGCGTCACTCTATCCGGGGCCCCCAACTACGAGCAGTACTTC	CSVTLSGAPNYEQYF	TRBJ2-7	TRBV29-1	-	-
TGTGCCAGTGTCTCAGGGGGCATAAACTATGGCTACACCTTC	CASVSGGINYGYTF	TRBJ1-2	TRBV6-6	-	TRBD1
TGTGCCAGCAGTTTTGCAGGGTTTAGGGCCTACGAGCAGTACTTC	CASSFAGFRAYEQYF	TRBJ2-7	TRBV28	once	-
TGTGCCAGCAGCGGGACGTCACATAGAGAGACCCAGTACTTC	CASSGTSHRETQYF	TRBJ2-5	TRBV7-2	-	-
TGTGCCAGCAGTTACAGGACAGGGGGCACAGATACGCAGTATTTT	CASSYRTGGTDTQYF	TRBJ2-3	TRBV6-5	many	TRBD1
TGTGCCAGCAGTGCCCATACAGGGATCAACACTGAAGCTTTCTTT	CASSAHTGINTEAFF	TRBJ1-1	TRBV25-1	-	-
TGTGCCAGCAGCTTAGGGGCGACCGGGGAGCTGTTTTTT	CASSLGATGELFF	TRBJ2-2	TRBV7-9	-	-
TGTGCCAGCAGCCTAGGGGCAGGGTCGGGAAACACCATATATTTT	CASSLGAGSGNTIYF	TRBJ1-3	TRBV7-9	-	-
TGTGCCAGCAGGGACGACAGGGGGGAGACCCAGTACTTC	CASRDDRGETQYF	TRBJ2-5	TRBV27	-	TRBD1
TGTGCCAGCAGTGAGGGCCAGGGAAAACTGTTTTTT	CASSEGQGKLFF	TRBJ1-4	TRBV6-5	-	-
TGTGCCAGCAGTTTAAACCGGAAGGGACACCAAGAGACCCAGTACTTC	CASSLNRKGHQETQYF	TRBJ2-5	TRBV27	-	-
TGTGCCAGCGGACTAGCGGGGGGTGGGACCCAGTACTTC	CASGLAGGGTQYF	TRBJ2-5	TRBV28	-	TRBD2
TGCGCCAGCAGCTTGGGGGACTATTCCCGGGGCCCAGATACGCAGTATTTT	CASSLGDYSRGPDTQYF	TRBJ2-3	TRBV5-1	-	TRBD2
TGTGCCAGCAGCCCCACCCGCCGAGGCTATGGCTACACCTTC	CASSPTRRGYGYTF	TRBJ1-2	TRBV6-5	-	-
TGTGCCACTCAACCCATTAGGGACACTGAAGCTTTCTTT	CATQPIRDTEAFF	TRBJ1-1	TRBV6-1	-	-
TGTGCCAGCAGCTTAGTTGGGGGCACTAATGAAAAACTGTTTTTT	CASSLVGGTNEKLFF	TRBJ1-4	TRBV7-9	-	-
TGTGCCTGGCGTACCAGAACCACCGGGGAGCTGTTTTTT	CAWRTRTTGELFF	TRBJ2-2	TRBV30	-	-
TGTGCCAGCAGCTTTACCACCGAGTACGAGCAGTACTTC	CASSFTTEYEQYF	TRBJ2-7	TRBV11-2	-	-
TGTGCCAGCAGCGTCGACAGGGCCTATAATTCACCCCTCCACTTT	CASSVDRAYNSPLHF	TRBJ1-6	TRBV6-1	-	TRBD1
TGTGCCAGCAGTTTTCGCAGGAGCGGCAATCAGCCCCAGCATTTT	CASSFRRSGNQPQHF	TRBJ1-5	TRBV28	-	-
TGCGCCAGCAGCCAAGATCCGGGGCAGCAGTTCTTC	CASSQDPGQQFF	TRBJ2-1	TRBV4-1	-	-
TGCGCCAGCAGCCAAGAGGAAACCAAAGGCTACACCTTC	CASSQEETKGYTF	TRBJ1-2	TRBV4-1	few	-
TGTGCCAGCAGCGCTGCCCCCGGGGGGCAAGGTTTCGAGGGGGAGCAGTACTTC	CASSAAPGGQGFEGEQYF	TRBJ2-7	TRBV9	-	-
TGCGCCAGCAGCTTCTTTACAGCTGGAGCCTATGGCTACACCTTC	CASSFFTAGAYGYTF	TRBJ1-2	TRBV5-1	-	-
TGTGCCAGTAGTAAGTACAGTTCTTCGAACACTGAAGCTTTCTTT	CASSKYSSSNTEAFF	TRBJ1-1	TRBV19	-	-
TGTGCCAGCAGCGCGATGACAGGGGCCGGACGGTATGGCTACACCTTC	CASSAMTGAGRYGYTF	TRBJ1-2	TRBV9	-	TRBD1
TGTGCCAGCAGTCCGCCTCGAAGACTTGAAGCTTTCTTT	CASSPPRRLEAFF	TRBJ1-1	TRBV28	-	-
TGTGCCAGTACTCCGTGGGACAGGGTTAATCAGCCCCAGCATTTT	CASTPWDRVNQPQHF	TRBJ1-5	TRBV19	few	TRBD1
TGCGCCAGCAGCCCGGGGGGGTCAGGAAACACCATATATTTT	CASSPGGSGNTIYF	TRBJ1-3	TRBV4-3	-	-
TGTGCCAGCAGCTCCCCCAGCGGGGGGGCCTTTTCTAACATTCAGTACTTC	CASSSPSGGAFSNIQYF	TRBJ2-4	TRBV7-2	-	TRBD2
TGTGCCAGCAGCCCCCTAACAGGGGGGGATGAAGATACGCAGTATTTT	CASSPLTGGDEDTQYF	TRBJ2-3	TRBV7-9	few	-
TGTGCCAGCAGCGTAGCGGTTTCTAGCACAGATACGCAGTATTTT	CASSVAVSSTDTQYF	TRBJ2-3	TRBV9	-	-
TGTGCCAGCAGCTTAACGGGGGGCGCGTTCACCGGGGAGCTGTTTTTT	CASSLTGGAFTGELFF	TRBJ2-2	TRBV7-3	once	-
TGTGCCAGCACTCCTCCGGGACAGGGGAGAAACATTCAGTACTTC	CASTPPGQGRNIQYF	TRBJ2-4	TRBV6-6	-	TRBD1